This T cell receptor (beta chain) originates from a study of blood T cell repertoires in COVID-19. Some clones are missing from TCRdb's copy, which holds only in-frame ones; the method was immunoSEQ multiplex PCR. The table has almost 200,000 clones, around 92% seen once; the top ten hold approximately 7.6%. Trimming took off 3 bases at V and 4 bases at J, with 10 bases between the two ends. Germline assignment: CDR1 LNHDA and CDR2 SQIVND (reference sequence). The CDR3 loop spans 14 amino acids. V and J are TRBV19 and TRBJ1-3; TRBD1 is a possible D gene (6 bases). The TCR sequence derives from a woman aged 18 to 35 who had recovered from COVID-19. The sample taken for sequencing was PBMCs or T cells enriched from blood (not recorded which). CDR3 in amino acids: CASSMTGQGNTIYF. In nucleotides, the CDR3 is TGTGCCAGTAGTATGACGGGACAAGGAAACACCATATATTTT.